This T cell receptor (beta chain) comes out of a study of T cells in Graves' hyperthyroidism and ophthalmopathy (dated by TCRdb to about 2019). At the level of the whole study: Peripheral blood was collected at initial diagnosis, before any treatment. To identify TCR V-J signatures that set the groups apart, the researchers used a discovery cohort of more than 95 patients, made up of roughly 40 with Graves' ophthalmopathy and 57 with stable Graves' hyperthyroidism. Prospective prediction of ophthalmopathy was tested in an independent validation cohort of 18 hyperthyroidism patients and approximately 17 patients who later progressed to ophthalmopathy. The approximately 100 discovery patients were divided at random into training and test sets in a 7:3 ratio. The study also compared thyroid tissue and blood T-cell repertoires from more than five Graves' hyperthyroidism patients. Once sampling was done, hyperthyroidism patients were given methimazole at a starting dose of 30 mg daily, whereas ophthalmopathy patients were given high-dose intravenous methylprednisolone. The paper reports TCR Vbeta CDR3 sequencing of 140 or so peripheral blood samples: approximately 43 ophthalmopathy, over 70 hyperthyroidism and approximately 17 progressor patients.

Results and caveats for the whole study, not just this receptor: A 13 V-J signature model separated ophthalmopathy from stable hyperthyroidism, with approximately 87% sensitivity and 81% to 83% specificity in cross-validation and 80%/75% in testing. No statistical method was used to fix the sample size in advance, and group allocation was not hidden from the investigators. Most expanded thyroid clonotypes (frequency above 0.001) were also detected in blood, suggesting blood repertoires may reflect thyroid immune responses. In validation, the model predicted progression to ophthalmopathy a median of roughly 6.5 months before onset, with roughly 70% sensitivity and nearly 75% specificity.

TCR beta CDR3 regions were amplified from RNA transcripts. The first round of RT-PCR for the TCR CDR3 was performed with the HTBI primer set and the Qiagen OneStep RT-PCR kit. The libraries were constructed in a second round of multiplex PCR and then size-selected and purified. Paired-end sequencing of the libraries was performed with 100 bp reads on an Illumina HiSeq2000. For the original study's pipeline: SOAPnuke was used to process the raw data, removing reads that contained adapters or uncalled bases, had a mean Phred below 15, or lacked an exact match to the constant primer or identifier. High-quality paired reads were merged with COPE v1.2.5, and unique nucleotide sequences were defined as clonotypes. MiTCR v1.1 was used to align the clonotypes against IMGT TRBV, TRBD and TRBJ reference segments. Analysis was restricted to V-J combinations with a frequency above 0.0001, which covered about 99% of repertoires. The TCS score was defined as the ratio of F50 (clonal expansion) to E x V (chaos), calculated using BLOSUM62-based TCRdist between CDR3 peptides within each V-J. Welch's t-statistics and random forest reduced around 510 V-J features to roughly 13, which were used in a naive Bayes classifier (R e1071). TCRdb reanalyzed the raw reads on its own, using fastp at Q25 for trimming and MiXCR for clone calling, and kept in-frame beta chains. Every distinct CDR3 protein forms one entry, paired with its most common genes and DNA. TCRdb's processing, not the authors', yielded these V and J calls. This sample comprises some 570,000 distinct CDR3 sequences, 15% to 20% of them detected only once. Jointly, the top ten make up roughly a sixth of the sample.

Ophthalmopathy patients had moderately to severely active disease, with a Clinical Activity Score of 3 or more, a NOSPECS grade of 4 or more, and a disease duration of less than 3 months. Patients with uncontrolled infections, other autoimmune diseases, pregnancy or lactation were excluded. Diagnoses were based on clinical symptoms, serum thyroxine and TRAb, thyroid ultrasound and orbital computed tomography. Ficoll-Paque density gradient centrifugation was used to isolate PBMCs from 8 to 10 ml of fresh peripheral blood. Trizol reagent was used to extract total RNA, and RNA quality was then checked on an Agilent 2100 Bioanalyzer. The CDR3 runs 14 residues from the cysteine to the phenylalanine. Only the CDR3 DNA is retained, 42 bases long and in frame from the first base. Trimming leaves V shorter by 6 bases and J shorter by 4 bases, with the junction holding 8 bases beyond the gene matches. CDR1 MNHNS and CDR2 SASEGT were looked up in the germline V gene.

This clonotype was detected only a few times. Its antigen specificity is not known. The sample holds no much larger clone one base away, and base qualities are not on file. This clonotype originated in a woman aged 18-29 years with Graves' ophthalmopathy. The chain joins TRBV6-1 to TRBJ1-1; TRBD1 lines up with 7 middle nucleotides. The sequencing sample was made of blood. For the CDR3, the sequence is CASRFQGGVTEAFF. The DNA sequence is TGTGCCAGCAGATTTCAGGGGGGGGTCACTGAAGCTTTCTTT.